This TCR beta chain derives from a study of naive and memory T cell subsets. This clonotype appeared many times. An equimolar mix of two oligonucleotides served as the beta constant-region primer for TRBC1 and TRBC2. TCRdb used MiXCR to reprocess the UMI-ligation and nested PCR reads, holding one entry per CDR3 protein. The sample includes 81,000 or so distinct CDR3 sequences, roughly 7% seen only once; the top ten take 1.6%. Per germline, CDR1 SNHLY and CDR2 FYNNEI. Trimming took 8 bases from V and 11 from J, leaving 19 bases between them. The CDR3 length is 14 residues. This sequence was found in a human donor in good health. This chain uses TRBV2 with TRBJ1-6, with a weak D call TRBD1 (6 bases). The sample was central memory CD4+ T cells from blood. The CDR3 protein is CASAGQFSGTPLHF. Here the CDR3 DNA reads TGTGCCAGCGCTGGACAGTTCTCGGGGACACCCCTCCACTTT.